Listed below are T cell receptor beta chains from one sample, sequenced in a study of T cell responses to AZD1222 COVID-19 vaccine. Clones were sequenced by immunoSEQ multiplex PCR, and TCRdb holds only the in-frame ones, with some missing. The profile shows some 67,000 clones, roughly 80% of them singletons. The specimen comprised peripheral blood, sampled 28 days after the second AZD1222 dose. These receptors all stem from an adult who received the AZD1222 COVID-19 vaccine. Each CDR3 is given with its conserved first and last residue. D genes are given only for firm matches. Where a row states a size, it is once, few, many or the class of an expanded clone; other rows omit it.

DNA	CDR3	J	size	V	D
TGTGCCAGCAGCCAAGGTAGGCCCCTGGAGGGGCTAGCGGGGGCTGAGTACTTC	CASSQGRPLEGLAGAEYF	TRBJ2-7	.	TRBV4-2	TRBD2
TGCGCCAGCAGCTCAGTAAATGGGCATGAGACTGAAGCTTTCTTT	CASSSVNGHETEAFF	TRBJ1-1	.	TRBV5-1	.
TGTGCCACCACCCGGGACAGGTCCTACGAGCAGTACTTC	CATTRDRSYEQYF	TRBJ2-7	.	TRBV10-3	TRBD1
TGTGCCACCAGCAGACCCAAAAGGACCGGGAACACTGAAGCTTTCTTT	CATSRPKRTGNTEAFF	TRBJ1-1	.	TRBV15	.
TGTGCCAGCAGTCGGTTCACCGGGGAGCTGTTTTTT	CASSRFTGELFF	TRBJ2-2	.	TRBV9	.
TGTGCCAGCAGCCTCGGACAGGGAACCGGGGAGCTGTTTTTT	CASSLGQGTGELFF	TRBJ2-2	.	TRBV28	TRBD1
TGTGCCAGCAGCTTAGTAGTCGCCACAACTAATGAAAAACTGTTTTTT	CASSLVVATTNEKLFF	TRBJ1-4	.	TRBV7-9	.
TGTGCCAGTAGTATCTCGAGCGGGGGGGAAGTTGAGCAGTTCTTC	CASSISSGGEVEQFF	TRBJ2-1	.	TRBV19	TRBD2
TGTGCCAGTAGTCCCACCTCCGTCGGAATCTACACCTTC	CASSPTSVGIYTF	TRBJ1-2	.	TRBV19	.
TGTGCCAGCAGAGGGACAGGGTATGGCTACACCTTC	CASRGTGYGYTF	TRBJ1-2	.	TRBV2	TRBD1
TGTGCCAGCGGCACTTGGGCCGGGGTCTCCCAAGAGACCCAGTACTTC	CASGTWAGVSQETQYF	TRBJ2-5	.	TRBV27	.
TGTGCCAGCAGCTTCGAATACGAGCAGTACTTC	CASSFEYEQYF	TRBJ2-7	once	TRBV7-9	.
TGTGCCAGCAGTGTGACCTTCGAGACAGGGTATCAAAATAGCAATCAGCCCCAGCATTTT	CASSVTFETGYQNSNQPQHF	TRBJ1-5	once	TRBV27	TRBD1
TGTGCCAGCAGCTTGGGGGAGGAATATAATTCACCCCTCCACTTT	CASSLGEEYNSPLHF	TRBJ1-6	.	TRBV5-8	.
TGTGCCATCACCCCGGGGGCAGGGGGGTATGGCTACACCTTC	CAITPGAGGYGYTF	TRBJ1-2	once	TRBV10-3	TRBD1
TGTGCCAGCAGCCAAACGGCTGATGGATCCTACGAGCAGTACTTC	CASSQTADGSYEQYF	TRBJ2-7	.	TRBV6-6	.
TGTGCCAGCAGCTTAGGACAGGTCCAAGAGACCCAGTACTTC	CASSLGQVQETQYF	TRBJ2-5	.	TRBV7-6	.
TGTGCCAGCAGCTCCTCAGGGGGTTTCGCGATTGAGACCCAGTACTTC	CASSSSGGFAIETQYF	TRBJ2-5	.	TRBV7-9	TRBD1
TGTGCCAGCAGTTACTCGAACTCCAAGTTAGGGGCCAAAAACATTCAGTACTTC	CASSYSNSKLGAKNIQYF	TRBJ2-4	.	TRBV6-2/TRBV6-3	.
TGTGCCAGCAGCGGGCCGGGGAGAGAGACCCAGTACTTC	CASSGPGRETQYF	TRBJ2-5	.	TRBV5-8	.
TGTGCCAGCAGTTACTCATCAGGGTTGAATGAAAAACTGTTTTTT	CASSYSSGLNEKLFF	TRBJ1-4	.	TRBV6-5	.
TGCGCCAGCAGCACGGGACAGGGTCAGAATCAGCCCCAGCATTTT	CASSTGQGQNQPQHF	TRBJ1-5	.	TRBV5-1	TRBD1
TGTGCCAGCAGTCACAGGGTCCCTGGGGCCAACGTCCTGACTTTC	CASSHRVPGANVLTF	TRBJ2-6	.	TRBV27	.
TGTGCCAGCAGTGTTGAAGGCGGGGAGCTGTTTTTT	CASSVEGGELFF	TRBJ2-2	.	TRBV2	.
TGCAGCGTTGCGTCAGGGGATCAGCCCCAGCATTTT	CSVASGDQPQHF	TRBJ1-5	medium-sized	TRBV29-1	.
TGTGCCAGCAGCCCCTCGAGAGACCACACTGAAGCTTTCTTT	CASSPSRDHTEAFF	TRBJ1-1	.	TRBV7-9	.
TGTGCCAGCAGCTTTGGTCCTTCCTTATCCTACGAGCAGTACTTC	CASSFGPSLSYEQYF	TRBJ2-7	.	TRBV5-5	.
TGTGCCACCAGTGCCGGGACAGCCGACCTACTCTCCTACGAGCAGTACTTC	CATSAGTADLLSYEQYF	TRBJ2-7	.	TRBV24-1	TRBD1
TGTGCCAGCAGCTTGGTCAGCGGGGGGGCCGACGGGGAGCTGTTTTTT	CASSLVSGGADGELFF	TRBJ2-2	.	TRBV5-4	TRBD2
TGTGCCAGCTCACCGGCCGGAAACACCATATATTTT	CASSPAGNTIYF	TRBJ1-3	.	TRBV18	.
TGTGCCAGCAGCTTAGGGGTTGGGGACACCGGGGAGCTGTTTTTT	CASSLGVGDTGELFF	TRBJ2-2	few	TRBV7-9	.
TGCAGCGTTGTGTACGGGGCTGGAAACACCATATATTTT	CSVVYGAGNTIYF	TRBJ1-3	.	TRBV29-1	.
TGTGCCAGCAGCTTCACAGGCGGTGTAGGTGAAGCTTTCTTT	CASSFTGGVGEAFF	TRBJ1-1	.	TRBV11-3	.
TGCGCCAGCAGCTTGGGGGGTTCCGGGAGTCAGTCACCCCTCCACTTT	CASSLGGSGSQSPLHF	TRBJ1-6	.	TRBV5-1	.
TGTGCCTGGAGTGTAGATCCTGCTCAGCCCCAGCATTTT	CAWSVDPAQPQHF	TRBJ1-5	.	TRBV30	.
TGTGCCAGCAGTTACATGGAAATGAACACTGAAGCTTTCTTT	CASSYMEMNTEAFF	TRBJ1-1	.	TRBV6-2/TRBV6-3	.
TGCGCCAGCAGCTTGACCAGCAGGACAGGGGATTCTGGAAACACCATATATTTT	CASSLTSRTGDSGNTIYF	TRBJ1-3	.	TRBV5-1	TRBD1
TGTGCCAGCAGCCAAGGAGTGGGGGGTGCGTACAATGAGCAGTTCTTC	CASSQGVGGAYNEQFF	TRBJ2-1	.	TRBV3-1/TRBV3-2	.
TGTGCCAGCAGCGCCCTCTCCTACGAGCAGTACTTC	CASSALSYEQYF	TRBJ2-7	.	TRBV13	.
TGTGCCATCAGTGAAGGGACAGAGTATGGCTACACCTTC	CAISEGTEYGYTF	TRBJ1-2	once	TRBV10-3	TRBD1
TGCGCCAGCAGCGGTCCAAGTGATACGCAGTATTTT	CASSGPSDTQYF	TRBJ2-3	.	TRBV5-1	.
TGTGCCAGCAGTACTTCTGGGATGGAACACGAGCAGTACTTC	CASSTSGMEHEQYF	TRBJ2-7	.	TRBV6-5	.
TGTGCCAGCAGTTCCCTAGGGGGAGCAACTAATGAAAAACTGTTTTTT	CASSSLGGATNEKLFF	TRBJ1-4	.	TRBV28	.
TGTGCCAGCAAAGACAGGGGAAATTCACCCCTCCACTTT	CASKDRGNSPLHF	TRBJ1-6	.	TRBV2	TRBD1
TGTGCCAGCAGCTTAGCCGACACCTACGAGCAGTACTTC	CASSLADTYEQYF	TRBJ2-7	.	TRBV7-2	.
TGTGCCAGCAGCTCCCCGCGGTTCGGGGTAAGCTACACCTTC	CASSSPRFGVSYTF	TRBJ1-2	.	TRBV7-2	.
TGTGCCATCAGTGAGTCCCCAGGCAACACTGAAGCTTTCTTT	CAISESPGNTEAFF	TRBJ1-1	.	TRBV10-3	.
TGTGCCAGCAGAGCTGACAGCCGCGGGGACTATGGCTACACCTTC	CASRADSRGDYGYTF	TRBJ1-2	.	TRBV2	.
TGCAGTGCTAGTGACGGAGTCACAGATACGCAGTATTTT	CSASDGVTDTQYF	TRBJ2-3	.	TRBV20-1	.